These 16 T cell receptor beta chains came from one sample sequenced in a study of T cells in Graves' hyperthyroidism and ophthalmopathy. TCR beta CDR3 sequences were amplified from RNA transcripts. Using the HTBI primer set, a first-round RT-PCR was run on the TCR CDR3. TCRdb reanalysed the multiplex PCR reads using MiXCR and keeps one entry per CDR3 protein. Among 350,000 to 450,000 distinct CDR3 sequences listed, roughly 15% were seen once. Input material: blood. Source of these receptors: a woman under 40 with Graves' hyperthyroidism that later progressed to Graves' ophthalmopathy.

This clonotype was counted at least ten times. The rearrangement joins TRBV27 to TRBJ1-2; 7 positions match TRBD1. CDR3 length: 16 residues. J gave up 8 bases and V 2 bases, and 14 bases lay outside the gene matches. Germline V gene lookup returns CDR1 MNHEY and CDR2 SMNVEV (reference sequence). The CDR3 DNA sequence: TGTGCCAGCAGTTTACGTCCCATCCAGGGGGGAGGGGGCTACACCTTC. Its protein product is CASSLRPIQGGGGYTF.

This clonotype appeared a few times. J is TRBJ2-7 and V is TRBV15; D remains unclear. CDR1 LNHNV and CDR2 YYDKDF come from the germline V gene (reference sequence). This CDR3 spans 15 amino acids. The V and J ends lost 0 bases and 7 bases respectively, with 16 bases between them. This chain's CDR3 is CATSRDLYSVKEQYF. CDR3 in DNA: TGTGCCACCAGCAGAGATCTCTACTCAGTAAAGGAGCAGTACTTC.

Remarks on this clonotype: A read error may produce the germline difference seen at one junction end. The rearrangement links TRBV19 to TRBJ1-6; no firm D call. CDR1 is LNHDA and CDR2 is SQIVND in the germline V gene (reference sequence). The CDR3 has 14 amino acids. CDR3 DNA sequence: TGTGCCAGTCGTATCGGATCCTATAATTCACCCCTCCACTTT. Its translation: CASRIGSYNSPLHF.

This clonotype was seen repeatedly, ten times or more. The chain joins TRBV7-9 to TRBJ1-6; 7 bases are shared with TRBD1. J lost 10 bases, V lost 1 base, and 7 bases had no gene match. The germline V gene encodes CDR1 SEHNR and CDR2 FQNEAQ (reference sequence). The CDR3 extends over 15 amino acids. The CDR3 DNA reads as TGTGCCAGCAGCTTAGTTGAGGGGGCTCGGTCACCCCTCCACTTT. Protein product: CASSLVEGARSPLHF.

This clonotype qualifies as medium-sized (0.01 to 0.1%). This sequence joins TRBV6-1 and TRBJ2-7; D is ambiguous. Trimming stripped 3 bases from V and 0 bases from J, with 3 bases between. Looked up from germline, CDR1 is MNHNS and CDR2 is SASEGT. The CDR3 consists of 12 residues. The CDR3 sequence: CASSESSYEQYF. The CDR3, as DNA: TGTGCCAGCAGTGAGTCCTCCTACGAGCAGTACTTC.

This clonotype was recorded at least ten times. The V call is TRBV5-6, the J call TRBJ2-7; D ambiguous. Germline V gene data show CDR1 as SGHDT and CDR2 as YYEEEE. V was clipped by 0 bases and J by 6 bases, with 7 bases between them. The CDR3 loop spans 12 amino acids. The DNA of the CDR3 is TGTGCCAGCAGCTTGGGTAGGGTCGAGCAGTACTTC. Encoded protein: CASSLGRVEQYF.

This clonotype showed up many times. The V gene is TRBV3-1, the J gene TRBJ2-1; D is tentatively TRBD1 or TRBD2 (5 bases each). V was shortened by 0 bases and J by 12 bases, with 12 bases between the two germline ends. The CDR3 sequence is 13 residues long. The V gene's germline CDR1 is LGHDT and CDR2 YNNKEL (reference sequence). CDR3 protein: CASSQEEGSRQFF. Written as DNA, the CDR3 is TGTGCCAGCAGCCAAGAAGAGGGGTCGAGGCAGTTCTTC.

The chain links TRBV2 to TRBJ2-1; 15 positions match TRBD2. V dropped 1 base and J dropped 12; count of bases not matched to a gene: 7. This CDR3 region has 16 residues. Germline V gene lookup returns CDR1 SNHLY and CDR2 FYNNEI. The CDR3 coding sequence is TGTGCCAGCAGTGAAGAGGGGACTAGCGGGGGGTATTTGCAGTTCTTC. This sequence encodes CASSEEGTSGGYLQFF. The complete variable domain, with remaining parts taken from reference TRBV2 and TRBJ2-1, reads EPEVTQTPSHQVTQMGQEVILRCVPISNHLYFYWYRQILGQKVEFLVSFYNNEISEKSEIFDDQFSVERPDGSNFTLKIRSTKLEDSAMYFCASSEEGTSGGYLQFFGPGTRLTVL.

This clonotype was counted many times. The CDR3 sequence is CASSQKQGNDYNEQFF. DNA for the CDR3: TGTGCCAGCAGTCAAAAACAGGGAAACGACTACAATGAGCAGTTCTTC. This chain uses TRBV27 with TRBJ2-1; perhaps TRBD1 as D (6 bases). CDR1 is MNHEY and CDR2 is SMNVEV in the germline V gene (reference sequence). V lost 5 bases, J lost 3 bases, and 17 bases lay in between. This CDR3 contains 16 residues.

A few counts support this clonotype. J is TRBJ1-5 and V is TRBV6-1, with 9 bases aligning to TRBD1. This CDR3 contains 15 residues. Germline values: CDR1 MNHNS, CDR2 SASEGT. Trimming took 6 bases from V and 6 from J; bases not matched to a gene: 9. The CDR3 coding sequence is TGTGCCAGCAGCCGTGAGACAGGGGGTCGTCAGCCCCAGCATTTT. Its translation is CASSRETGGRQPQHF.

V and J are TRBV12-5 and TRBJ1-1; weak D call: TRBD1 (5 bases). The germline V and J ends were trimmed by 5 bases and 2 bases, with 18 bases remaining between them. Germline V CDR1 and CDR2: LGHNT, FRNRAP. This CDR3 is built from 16 residues. The CDR3 is CASGPAEGRDNTEAFF. The CDR3 DNA follows: TGTGCTAGTGGTCCTGCCGAGGGCAGGGATAACACTGAAGCTTTCTTT.

This clonotype occurred a few times. This chain uses TRBV20-1 with TRBJ1-1; no definite D call. This CDR3 region has 16 residues. The V gene's germline CDR1 is DFQATT and CDR2 SNEGSKA (reference sequence). With 0 bases removed from V and 0 bases from J, the gap between germline ends came to 14 bases. CDR3 DNA: TGCAGTGCTAGAGATCGTAAGGGCCGAATGAACACTGAAGCTTTCTTT. This translates into CSARDRKGRMNTEAFF.

The CDR3 nucleotides are TGTGCCAGCAGGCAGGGCCCCGGGGAGCTGTTTTTT. This encodes CASRQGPGELFF. This chain links TRBV7-3 with TRBJ2-2; D might be TRBD1 (5 bases). The CDR3 has 12 residues. The V end lost 6 bases, the J end lost 6 bases, and 8 bases lay between the germline ends. The germline V gene has CDR1 SGHTA and CDR2 FQGTGA.

This clonotype was picked up many times. This rearrangement joins TRBV27 to TRBJ2-1; D not certain. This CDR3 is 12 amino acids long. Trimming took off 6 bases at V and 6 bases at J, with 9 bases between the two ends. CDR1 is MNHEY and CDR2 is SMNVEV in the germline V gene (reference sequence). The CDR3 reads CASRLSGNEQFF. The CDR3 coding sequence is TGTGCCAGCAGGCTGTCAGGCAATGAGCAGTTCTTC.

This clonotype was recorded many times. The rearrangement joins TRBV7-9 to TRBJ2-5, with TRBD1 identical over 11 bases. Germline-derived CDR1 and CDR2 are SEHNR and FQNEAQ (reference sequence). This CDR3 contains 15 residues. V lost 4 bases, J lost 3 bases, and 4 bases stayed unmatched. The CDR3 loop reads CASSSGQGVEETQYF. DNA for the CDR3: TGTGCCAGCAGCTCGGGACAGGGGGTGGAAGAGACCCAGTACTTC.

This clonotype has a count of ten or more. The chain couples TRBV2 to TRBJ1-1; D is possibly TRBD1 (5 bases). Looked up from germline, CDR1 is SNHLY and CDR2 is FYNNEI. V was trimmed by 4 bases and J by 5 bases, leaving 17 bases between them. This CDR3 contains 15 residues. CDR3 in amino acids: CASSAPTGRRTEAFF. The DNA of the CDR3 is TGTGCCAGCAGTGCCCCCACGGGACGGCGGACTGAAGCTTTCTTT. The full variable domain, in which reference TRBV2 and TRBJ1-1 provide the parts outside the CDR3, is EPEVTQTPSHQVTQMGQEVILRCVPISNHLYFYWYRQILGQKVEFLVSFYNNEISEKSEIFDDQFSVERPDGSNFTLKIRSTKLEDSAMYFCASSAPTGRRTEAFFGQGTRLTVV.